The clone carrying this T cell receptor beta chain has more than one count but fewer than ten. Its matching antigen is unknown. The data stem from a study of blood T cells in healthy people across ages. Primers used in a second PCR of about 7 to 12 cycles were a sample-barcoded 5' primer and a J-beta primer mix. TCRdb itself ran the 5' RACE reads through MiXCR, one entry per CDR3 protein. The sample consists of 1.5 million to 1.8 million distinct CDR3 sequences, approximately 39% of them appearing once. With each sample, at least 6 micrograms of total RNA were extracted. The V end lost 3 bases, the J end lost 4 bases, and 12 bases lay between the germline ends. The CDR3 totals 14 residues. Study results and limitations: Any conclusive comparison of naive versus antigen-experienced cells was prevented by using unsorted PBMCs.

V usage is TRBV12-3 or TRBV12-4 and J usage is TRBJ1-2; a possible D gene is TRBD1 (5 bases). The sequence came from a woman between 18 and 30 years old in good health. The specimen sequenced was blood. The CDR3 DNA reads TGTGCCAGCAGTTTCGACAGCCGGAGCTATGGCTACACCTTC. The encoded protein is CASSFDSRSYGYTF.